The sequence of this TCR beta chain was determined in a study of blood T cells in healthy people across ages (dated by TCRdb to 2015 to 2017). Looking at the study overall: Template switching captured roughly one uniquely barcoded TCR beta cDNA molecule per two T cells in model experiments. For two donors (one aged 18 to 30 and one aged 80 or older), the study analyzed two additional independent replicas of 1 million unique cDNA reads from the same blood draw. To avoid experimental bias, donors of different ages were spread randomly across the sequencing lanes. To track age-related changes in TCR beta repertoire diversity, the study relied on deep sequencing normalized with unique cDNA molecular identifiers. The donors were divided into four age groups: young (average around 16 years), middle-aged (approximately 41), aged (about 60) and long-lived (around 87). What the authors observed across the whole study: The long-lived group showed more naive CD4+ T cells, fewer expanded clones and increased TCR diversity than the aged group, suggesting age selection. Because donor CMV infection status was unknown, age-related changes in expanded clonotypes were potentially confounded. As age increased, observed TCR beta diversity per million T cells dropped in a roughly linear way, and a significant reduction was already evident by age 40. Estimates of total diversity based on one million sequenced T cells were considered lower bounds and underestimates. Because profiling used bulk unsorted PBMCs, naive and antigen-experienced compartments could not be compared conclusively. Observed TCR beta diversity correlated strongly with the percentage of naive T cells measured by flow cytometry.

CDR3 length: 13 amino acids, cysteine to phenylalanine. Only CDR3 DNA is held: 39 bases, read in frame from base 1. The junction carries 15 bases between V and J, which are trimmed by 10 bases and 3 bases respectively. The library was generated by 5' RACE. Instrument on record: Illumina HiSeq 2500. A second PCR of about 6 to 11 cycles was run with a J-beta primer mix and a sample-barcoded 5' primer. A template-switch 5' adaptor carrying 12 random nucleotides introduced a unique molecular identifier onto each TCR beta cDNA molecule. Each sample yielded at least 2.5 million CDR3-containing paired-end reads. All of the RNA was converted into first-strand cDNA using the Mint cDNA synthesis kit, with a TRBC-specific oligonucleotide serving as the primer. Following uracil-DNA glycosylase treatment, a first 18-cycle PCR with universal primers M1SS and BC2_uni_R was performed on all cDNA. The authors' pipeline ran thus. Each sample was normalized by randomly selecting 1 million high-quality reads, each carrying a distinct molecular identifier. Instead of being binned into consensus sequences, reads with shared molecular identifiers were discarded. CDR3 identification, clonotype clustering and error correction used MiTCR with a Q25 quality threshold and the strictest error-elimination algorithm. A nonparametric unseen species model with Euler transformation was used to estimate a lower bound on total TCR beta diversity. TCRdb applied fastp at Q25 and MiXCR to the public reads, then kept only in-frame beta chains. Entries are consolidated by CDR3 protein sequence, retaining the most common genes and DNA. TCRdb, rather than the study authors, made the V and J calls. This sample comprises more than 550,000 distinct CDR3 sequences, over 20% of them detected only once. The ten largest make up around 21% of the sample.

Donors were roughly 40 systemically healthy Caucasian individuals from Russia aged 6 to 90 years. Each donor gave about 9.7 milliliters of peripheral blood, drawn into EDTA-treated Vacutainer tubes. PBMCs were isolated by Ficoll-Paque density-gradient centrifugation, with at least 6 million obtained per sample. Total RNA was extracted from PBMCs with Trizol reagent, with at least 6 micrograms obtained per sample. For every donor, an aliquot of PBMCs went through flow cytometry to measure the percentages of naive CD45RAhigh/CD27high T cells. This clonotype was observed a few times. The target of this receptor is not known. One base away there is no much larger clone; base qualities are not given.

The sequencing sample was made of blood. In this chain, TRBV12-3 or TRBV12-4 is recombined with TRBJ1-2; matching of 5 bases hints at TRBD1 as the D gene. The TCR originated in a man in his 70s in good health. This receptor carries the CDR3 CATTVGADYGYTF. The DNA sequence reads TGTGCCACCACAGTCGGGGCAGACTATGGCTACACCTTC.